Listed below are T cell receptor beta chains from one sample, sequenced in a study of blood T cell repertoires in COVID-19. TCRdb's copy holds only in-frame clones and misses some; the assay was immunoSEQ multiplex PCR. The sample records 310,000 or so clones, approximately 88% being singletons. Input material: PBMCs or T cells enriched from blood (not recorded which). These receptor sequences come from a woman aged 18 to 35 who had recovered from COVID-19. Each CDR3 is given with its conserved first and last residue. A D gene is named only where the DNA matches it firmly.

D gene: TRBD2; CDR3 length: 18; V gene: TRBV6-1; J gene: TRBJ2-7; CDR3 protein: CASSGVSTGGGHSYEQYF
D gene: .; CDR3 length: 14; V gene: TRBV5-4; J gene: TRBJ2-7; CDR3 protein: CASSFKDSSYEQYF
D gene: TRBD2; CDR3 length: 17; V gene: TRBV29-1; J gene: TRBJ2-7; CDR3 protein: CSVEAASRGRASYEQYF
D gene: TRBD2; CDR3 length: 14; V gene: TRBV19; J gene: TRBJ2-1; CDR3 protein: CASSTSGGAREQFF
D gene: .; CDR3 length: 16; V gene: TRBV28; J gene: TRBJ2-7; CDR3 protein: CASSLWRQSSSYEQYF
D gene: .; CDR3 length: 14; V gene: TRBV7-3; J gene: TRBJ1-1; CDR3 protein: CASSLNRDGTEAFF
D gene: TRBD1; CDR3 length: 14; V gene: TRBV7-9; J gene: TRBJ2-5; CDR3 protein: CASSYRDSEETQYF
D gene: .; CDR3 length: 14; V gene: TRBV28; J gene: TRBJ2-7; CDR3 protein: CASSTWADSYEQYF
D gene: TRBD1; CDR3 length: 17; V gene: TRBV28; J gene: TRBJ2-7; CDR3 protein: CASSFGGDRGRYSEQYF
D gene: TRBD1; CDR3 length: 14; V gene: TRBV15; J gene: TRBJ1-4; CDR3 protein: CATSRTGQLEKLFF
D gene: TRBD1; CDR3 length: 14; V gene: TRBV28; J gene: TRBJ1-6; CDR3 protein: CASSFPTGGRALHF
D gene: .; CDR3 length: 12; V gene: TRBV11-2; J gene: TRBJ2-7; CDR3 protein: CASSSPGFEQYF
D gene: .; CDR3 length: 13; V gene: TRBV7-2; J gene: TRBJ1-1; CDR3 protein: CASSSGQYTEAFF
D gene: .; CDR3 length: 17; V gene: TRBV28; J gene: TRBJ1-2; CDR3 protein: CASSPDTGGASNYGYTF
D gene: .; CDR3 length: 14; V gene: TRBV27; J gene: TRBJ2-3; CDR3 protein: CASGRWGGADTQYF
D gene: TRBD2; CDR3 length: 16; V gene: TRBV7-3; J gene: TRBJ2-1; CDR3 protein: CASSFSGGATANEQFF
D gene: TRBD1; CDR3 length: 14; V gene: TRBV15; J gene: TRBJ1-5; CDR3 protein: CATSSGTDYQPQHF
D gene: TRBD2; CDR3 length: 15; V gene: TRBV3-1/TRBV3-2; J gene: TRBJ2-2; CDR3 protein: CASRVMAGVTGELFF
D gene: .; CDR3 length: 11; V gene: TRBV5-1; J gene: TRBJ1-1; CDR3 protein: CASSRGTEAFF
D gene: TRBD2; CDR3 length: 16; V gene: TRBV19; J gene: TRBJ2-1; CDR3 protein: CASSIGLAGSYNEQFF
D gene: .; CDR3 length: 14; V gene: TRBV14; J gene: TRBJ2-7; CDR3 protein: CASSQGLIANEQYF
D gene: .; CDR3 length: 14; V gene: TRBV7-2; J gene: TRBJ1-1; CDR3 protein: CASSLASLNTEAFF
D gene: TRBD1; CDR3 length: 15; V gene: TRBV19; J gene: TRBJ1-2; CDR3 protein: CASSILGQGPNGYTF